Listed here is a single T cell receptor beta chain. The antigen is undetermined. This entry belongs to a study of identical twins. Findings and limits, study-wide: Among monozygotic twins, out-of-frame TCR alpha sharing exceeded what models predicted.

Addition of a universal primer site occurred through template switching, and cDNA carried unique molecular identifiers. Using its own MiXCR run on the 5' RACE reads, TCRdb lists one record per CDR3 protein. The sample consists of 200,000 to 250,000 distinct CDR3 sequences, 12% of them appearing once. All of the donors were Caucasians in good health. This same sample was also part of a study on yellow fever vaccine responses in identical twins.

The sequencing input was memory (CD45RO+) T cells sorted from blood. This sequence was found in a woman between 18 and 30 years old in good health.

The CDR3 region is CTCSLGFMRSSDYNEQFF. The CDR3 DNA reads as TGTACCTGCAGTTTAGGTTTCATGCGCAGCTCGGATTACAATGAGCAGTTCTTC. The chain combines TRBV12-3 or TRBV12-4 with TRBJ2-1; D not certain. The CDR3 covers 18 residues.